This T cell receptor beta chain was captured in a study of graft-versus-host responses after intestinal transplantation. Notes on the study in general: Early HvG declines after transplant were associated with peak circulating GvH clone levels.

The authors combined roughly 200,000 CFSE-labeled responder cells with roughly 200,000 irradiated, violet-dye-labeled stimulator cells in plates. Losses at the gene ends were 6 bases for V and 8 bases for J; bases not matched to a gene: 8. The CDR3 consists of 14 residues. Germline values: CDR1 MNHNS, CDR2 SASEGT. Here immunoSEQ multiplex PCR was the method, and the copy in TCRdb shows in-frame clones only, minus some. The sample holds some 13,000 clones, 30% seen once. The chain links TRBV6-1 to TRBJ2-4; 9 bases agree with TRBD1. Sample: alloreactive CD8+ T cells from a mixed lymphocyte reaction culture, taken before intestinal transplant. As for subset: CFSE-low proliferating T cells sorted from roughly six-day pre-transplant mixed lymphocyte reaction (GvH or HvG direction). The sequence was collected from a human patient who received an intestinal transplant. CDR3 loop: CASRGRTGDDIQYF. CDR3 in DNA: TGTGCCAGCAGGGGCCGGACAGGGGATGACATTCAGTACTTC.